This TCR beta chain was profiled in a study of blood T cell repertoires in COVID-19. Study information: Specimens from acute and convalescent COVID-19 originated in the United States, Italy and Spain.

The protocol was immunoSEQ multiplex PCR, while the TCRdb copy is restricted to in-frame clones and leaves out a portion. The sample has 150,000 to 200,000 clones, around 84% seen once; the top ten hold roughly 19%. CDR3 size: 15 residues. Looked up from germline, CDR1 is LNHDA and CDR2 is SQIVND (reference sequence). The V and J ends lost 6 bases and 1 base, in that order; junction bases with no gene match: 5. This chain links TRBV19 with TRBJ1-4, with 7 bases lining up with TRBD1. The origin of this receptor is a woman aged 80 or over with acute or convalescent COVID-19. The sequenced sample consisted of peripheral blood. CDR3 nucleotide sequence: TGTGCCAGTAGATGGCGGGACAGAACTAATGAAAAACTGTTTTTT. Protein sequence: CASRWRDRTNEKLFF. Full variable domain (rest looked up from reference TRBV19 and TRBJ1-4): DGGITQSPKYLFRKEGQNVTLSCEQNLNHDAMYWYRQDPGQGLRLIYYSQIVNDFQKGDIAEGYSVSREKKESFPLTVTSAQKNPTAFYLCASRWRDRTNEKLFFGSGTQLSVL.